This T cell receptor (beta chain) originates from a study of blood T cell repertoires in COVID-19. Across the study: COVID-19 samples collected from the United States, Italy and Spain covered acute and convalescent phases.

In terms of age and location, participants ranged from roughly 18 to 90 years and lived in about 25 US areas. Cohorts were determined from participant-reported clinical history. V was pared by 2 bases and J by 0 bases, with 14 bases between. The CDR3 sequence is 17 residues long. CDR1 is WSHSY, CDR2 SAAADI, per germline. Source study methods: By means of reference gene primer amplification, nucleated cell counts were estimated. Method: immunoSEQ multiplex PCR; TCRdb's copy keeps in-frame clones and lacks some. That table gives V, J and clone size, and the DNA gave D and trimming. The repertoire holds 490,000 or so clones, with roughly nine tenths as singletons.

Sequencing input: PBMCs or T cells enriched from blood (not recorded which). This clonotype originated in a woman between 55 and 75 years old who had recovered from COVID-19. This chain connects TRBV10-2 to TRBJ1-5, with no clear D. Written as DNA, the CDR3 is TGCGCCAGCAGTGAGACCCACACACCGTATAGCAATCAGCCCCAGCATTTT. This codes for CASSETHTPYSNQPQHF.